This T cell receptor (beta chain) appears in the sequencing data of a study of blood T cell repertoires in COVID-19. Overall study context: Acute and convalescent COVID-19 specimens originated in the United States, Italy and Spain. T cells, B-cell-depleted T cells, or PBMCs provided the cDNA or gDNA that served as material.

The germline V gene has CDR1 SGHNT and CDR2 YYREEE (reference sequence). CDR3 length: 17 residues. The ends lost 4 bases at V and 6 bases at J; junction bases unmatched: 14. Patients from Seattle were sampled longitudinally, starting during active infection. Source study methods: Amplifying reference gene primers gave estimates of nucleated cell counts. Clones were read by immunoSEQ multiplex PCR, and TCRdb kept only the in-frame ones, dropping some. V, J and clone size are those of that table, while D and trimming were read from the DNA. The sample holds about 250,000 clones, 80% to 95% seen once. The TCR was taken from a young man with COVID-19, enrolled during active disease. Sequenced: peripheral blood. This rearrangement joins TRBV5-4 to TRBJ2-3, with 10 positions matching TRBD1. DNA of the CDR3: TGTGCCAGCAGCCAACTCGATAAGAGACAGGGGGCGGATACGCAGTATTTT. It translates to CASSQLDKRQGADTQYF.